The present entry profiles one T cell receptor beta chain with its context. The sample is drawn from a study of identical twins. The CDR3 is made up of 15 amino acids. Germline CDR1 and CDR2: WSHSY and SAAADI. The V gene lost 0 bases and the J gene lost 5 bases, with 13 bases spanning the gap. Via MiXCR, TCRdb re-called the 5' RACE reads, giving one row per CDR3 protein. In the table there are 310,000 or so distinct CDR3 sequences, about 8.1% of which are singletons. In addition, the sample was reused for a study of yellow fever vaccine responses in identical twins.

Input material: memory (CD45RO+) T cells sorted from blood. This TCR was sampled from a woman under 30 in good health. This chain uses TRBV10-2 with TRBJ1-1; maybe TRBD1 (5 bases). The chain's CDR3 is CASSESQQGWTEAFF. Written as DNA, the CDR3 is TGCGCCAGCAGTGAGTCACAGCAGGGATGGACTGAAGCTTTCTTT.